These T cell receptor beta chains were read from a single sample in a study of blood T cell repertoires in COVID-19. Profiled with immunoSEQ multiplex PCR; TCRdb holds only in-frame clones, not every one. The data hold around 200,000 clones, with approximately 85% observed a single time. Sequencing was done on a sample of peripheral blood. The receptors derive from a woman of 80 years or more with acute or convalescent COVID-19. CDR3s include the opening cysteine and the closing phenylalanine or tryptophan. Fields, in order: clone size, J gene, V gene, D gene, CDR3 protein, CDR3 DNA. A D gene is named only where the DNA matches it firmly. Clone sizes are given selectively: once, few, many, or a class where the clone is expanded.

clone size: NA; J gene: TRBJ2-7; V gene: TRBV3-1/TRBV3-2; D gene: TRBD2; CDR3 protein: CASSDLAVPYEQYF; CDR3 DNA: TGTGCCAGCAGCGACCTAGCGGTACCCTACGAGCAGTACTTC
clone size: once; J gene: TRBJ2-2; V gene: TRBV28; D gene: NA; CDR3 protein: CASSLWRDFNTGELFF; CDR3 DNA: TGTGCCAGCAGTTTATGGAGGGACTTCAACACCGGGGAGCTGTTTTTT
clone size: NA; J gene: TRBJ1-5; V gene: TRBV27; D gene: NA; CDR3 protein: CASSLSIDQPQHF; CDR3 DNA: TGTGCCAGCAGTTTATCGATAGATCAGCCCCAGCATTTT
clone size: once; J gene: TRBJ2-2; V gene: TRBV2; D gene: TRBD1; CDR3 protein: CASSRDRGGTGELFF; CDR3 DNA: TGTGCCAGCAGTCGTGACAGGGGAGGCACCGGGGAGCTGTTTTTT
clone size: NA; J gene: TRBJ1-5; V gene: TRBV30; D gene: NA; CDR3 protein: CAWSVLAQQPQHF; CDR3 DNA: TGTGCCTGGAGTGTGTTGGCACAACAGCCCCAGCATTTT
clone size: NA; J gene: TRBJ2-6; V gene: TRBV2; D gene: NA; CDR3 protein: CASSPRSGANVLTF; CDR3 DNA: TGTGCCAGCAGTCCCCGCAGTGGGGCCAACGTCCTGACTTTC
clone size: NA; J gene: TRBJ2-5; V gene: TRBV7-2; D gene: TRBD2; CDR3 protein: CASRLAGVGGETQYF; CDR3 DNA: TGTGCCAGCAGATTAGCGGGAGTGGGAGGAGAGACCCAGTACTTC
clone size: NA; J gene: TRBJ1-1; V gene: TRBV30; D gene: NA; CDR3 protein: CAWGAFLNTEAFF; CDR3 DNA: TGTGCCTGGGGGGCCTTCTTGAACACTGAAGCTTTCTTT
clone size: NA; J gene: TRBJ2-1; V gene: TRBV24-1; D gene: NA; CDR3 protein: CATSLSGEQFF; CDR3 DNA: TGTGCCACCAGTCTGAGCGGTGAGCAGTTCTTC
clone size: NA; J gene: TRBJ2-7; V gene: TRBV6-1; D gene: TRBD2; CDR3 protein: CASSEAELAGKPAQYF; CDR3 DNA: TGTGCCAGCAGTGAAGCCGAACTAGCGGGGAAACCGGCGCAGTACTTC
clone size: NA; J gene: TRBJ2-5; V gene: TRBV29-1; D gene: NA; CDR3 protein: CSAKGGEETQYF; CDR3 DNA: TGCAGCGCTAAAGGCGGGGAAGAGACCCAGTACTTC
clone size: NA; J gene: TRBJ2-1; V gene: TRBV9; D gene: NA; CDR3 protein: CASSVSRERSYNEQFF; CDR3 DNA: TGTGCCAGCAGCGTCTCTCGGGAGAGAAGCTACAATGAGCAGTTCTTC
clone size: once; J gene: TRBJ1-4; V gene: TRBV24-1; D gene: NA; CDR3 protein: CATSDGVGKLFF; CDR3 DNA: TGTGCCACCAGTGACGGGGTTGGAAAACTGTTTTTT
clone size: NA; J gene: TRBJ2-7; V gene: TRBV5-1; D gene: TRBD1; CDR3 protein: CASSLAPGQGFMYYEQYF; CDR3 DNA: TGCGCCAGCAGCTTGGCCCCGGGACAGGGTTTTATGTACTACGAGCAGTACTTC